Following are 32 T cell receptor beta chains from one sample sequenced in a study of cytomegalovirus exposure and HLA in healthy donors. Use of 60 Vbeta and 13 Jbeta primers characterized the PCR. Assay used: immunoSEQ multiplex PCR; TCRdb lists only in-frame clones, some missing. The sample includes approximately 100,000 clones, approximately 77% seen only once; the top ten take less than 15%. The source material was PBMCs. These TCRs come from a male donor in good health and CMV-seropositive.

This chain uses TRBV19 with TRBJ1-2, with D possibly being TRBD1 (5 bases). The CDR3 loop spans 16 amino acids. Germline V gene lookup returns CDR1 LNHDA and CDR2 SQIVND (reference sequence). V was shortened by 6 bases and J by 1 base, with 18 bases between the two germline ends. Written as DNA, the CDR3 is TGTGCCAGTAGGCAGGGATATAGTACCTATAACTATGGCTACACCTTC. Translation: CASRQGYSTYNYGYTF.

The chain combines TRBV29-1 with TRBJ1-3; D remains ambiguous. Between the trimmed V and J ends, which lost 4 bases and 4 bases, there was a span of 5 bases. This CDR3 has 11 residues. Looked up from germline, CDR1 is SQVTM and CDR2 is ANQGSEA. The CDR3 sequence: CSVAVGNTIYF. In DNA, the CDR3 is TGCAGCGTTGCCGTGGGAAACACCATATATTTT.

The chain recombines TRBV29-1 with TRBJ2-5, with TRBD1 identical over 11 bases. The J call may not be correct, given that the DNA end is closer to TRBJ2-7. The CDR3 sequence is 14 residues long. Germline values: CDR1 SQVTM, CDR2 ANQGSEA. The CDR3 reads CSVEPGQGAYEQYF. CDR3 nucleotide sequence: TGCAGCGTTGAACCGGGACAGGGGGCCTACGAGCAGTACTTC.

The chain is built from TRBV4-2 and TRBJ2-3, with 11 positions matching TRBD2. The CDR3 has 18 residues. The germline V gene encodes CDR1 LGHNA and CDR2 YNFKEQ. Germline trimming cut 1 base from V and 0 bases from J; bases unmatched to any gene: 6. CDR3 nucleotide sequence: TGTGCCAGCAGCCAAGCCTTAGCGGGGGGGCCTAGCACAGATACGCAGTATTTT. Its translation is CASSQALAGGPSTDTQYF.

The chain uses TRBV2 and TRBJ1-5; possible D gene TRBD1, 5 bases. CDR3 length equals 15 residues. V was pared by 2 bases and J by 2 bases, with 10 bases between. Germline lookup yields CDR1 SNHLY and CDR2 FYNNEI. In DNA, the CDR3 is TGTGCCAGCAGTGAATTCAGGGCGGGCAATCAGCCCCAGCATTTT. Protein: CASSEFRAGNQPQHF.

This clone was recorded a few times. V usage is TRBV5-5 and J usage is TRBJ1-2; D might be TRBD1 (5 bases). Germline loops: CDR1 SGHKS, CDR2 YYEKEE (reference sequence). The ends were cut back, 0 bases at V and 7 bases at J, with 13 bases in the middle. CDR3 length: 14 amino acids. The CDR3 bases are TGTGCCAGCAGCTTGGGGGTGGGGGGAAGTGGCTACACCTTC. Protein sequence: CASSLGVGGSGYTF.

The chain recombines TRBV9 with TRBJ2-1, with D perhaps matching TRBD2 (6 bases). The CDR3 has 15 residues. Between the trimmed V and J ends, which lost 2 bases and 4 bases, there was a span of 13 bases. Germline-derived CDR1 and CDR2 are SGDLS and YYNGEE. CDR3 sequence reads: CASSVVEGRYNEQFF. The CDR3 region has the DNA TGTGCCAGCAGCGTCGTGGAGGGGAGGTACAATGAGCAGTTCTTC.

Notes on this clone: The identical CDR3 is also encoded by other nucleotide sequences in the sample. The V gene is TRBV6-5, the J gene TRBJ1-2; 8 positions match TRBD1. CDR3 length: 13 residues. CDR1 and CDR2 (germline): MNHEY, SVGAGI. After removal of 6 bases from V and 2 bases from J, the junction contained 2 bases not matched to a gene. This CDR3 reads CASSRTGNYGYTF. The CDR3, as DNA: TGTGCCAGCAGCCGGACAGGGAACTATGGCTACACCTTC.

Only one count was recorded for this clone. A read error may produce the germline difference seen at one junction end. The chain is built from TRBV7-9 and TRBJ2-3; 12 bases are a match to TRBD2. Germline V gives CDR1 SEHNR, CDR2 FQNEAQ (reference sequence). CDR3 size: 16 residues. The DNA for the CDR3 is TGTTCCAGCAGCTTAGCTGCTAGCGGGGGGGGGTATACGCAGTATTTT. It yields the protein CSSSLAASGGGYTQYF.

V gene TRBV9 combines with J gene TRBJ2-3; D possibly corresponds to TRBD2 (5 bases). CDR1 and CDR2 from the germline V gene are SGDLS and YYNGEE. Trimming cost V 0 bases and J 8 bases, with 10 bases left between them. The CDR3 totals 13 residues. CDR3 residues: CASSVETSSTQYF. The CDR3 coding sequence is TGTGCCAGCAGCGTAGAAACTAGTAGTACGCAGTATTTT.

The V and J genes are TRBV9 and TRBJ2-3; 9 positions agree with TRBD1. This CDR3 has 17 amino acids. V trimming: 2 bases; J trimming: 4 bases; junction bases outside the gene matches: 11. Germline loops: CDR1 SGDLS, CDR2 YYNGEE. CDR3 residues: CASSVAVGQGLADTQYF. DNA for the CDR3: TGTGCCAGCAGCGTGGCTGTGGGACAGGGACTTGCAGATACGCAGTATTTT.

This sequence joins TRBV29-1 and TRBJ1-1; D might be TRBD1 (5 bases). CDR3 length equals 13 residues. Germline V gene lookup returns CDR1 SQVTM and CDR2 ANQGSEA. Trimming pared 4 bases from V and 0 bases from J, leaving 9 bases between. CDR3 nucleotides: TGCAGCGTTGCTAGGGGCTTGAACACTGAAGCTTTCTTT. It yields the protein CSVARGLNTEAFF.

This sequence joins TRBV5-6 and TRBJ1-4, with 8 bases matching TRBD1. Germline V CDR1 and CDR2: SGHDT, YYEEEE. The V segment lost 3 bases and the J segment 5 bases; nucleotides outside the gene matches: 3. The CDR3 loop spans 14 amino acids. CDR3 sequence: CASSSDRVNEKLFF. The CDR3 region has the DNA TGTGCCAGCAGCTCGGACAGGGTAAATGAAAAACTGTTTTTT.

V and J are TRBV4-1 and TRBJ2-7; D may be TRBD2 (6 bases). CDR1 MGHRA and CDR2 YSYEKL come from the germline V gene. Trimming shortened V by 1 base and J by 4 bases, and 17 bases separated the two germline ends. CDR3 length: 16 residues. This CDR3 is CASSQALSGGEYEQYF. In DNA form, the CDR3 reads TGCGCCAGCAGCCAAGCTCTATCCGGGGGTGAGTACGAGCAGTACTTC.

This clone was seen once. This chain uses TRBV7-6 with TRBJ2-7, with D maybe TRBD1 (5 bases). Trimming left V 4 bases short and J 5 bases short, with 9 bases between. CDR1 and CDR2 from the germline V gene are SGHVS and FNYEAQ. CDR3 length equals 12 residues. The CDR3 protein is CASSSQGHEQYF. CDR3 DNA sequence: TGTGCCAGCAGCTCTCAGGGCCACGAGCAGTACTTC.

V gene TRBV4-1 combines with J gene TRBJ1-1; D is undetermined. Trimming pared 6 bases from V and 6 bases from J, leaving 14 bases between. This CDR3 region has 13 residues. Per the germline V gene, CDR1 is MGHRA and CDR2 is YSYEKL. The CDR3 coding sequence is TGCGCCAGCAGTGACTGGGTCATTTCTGAAGCTTTCTTT. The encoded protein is CASSDWVISEAFF.

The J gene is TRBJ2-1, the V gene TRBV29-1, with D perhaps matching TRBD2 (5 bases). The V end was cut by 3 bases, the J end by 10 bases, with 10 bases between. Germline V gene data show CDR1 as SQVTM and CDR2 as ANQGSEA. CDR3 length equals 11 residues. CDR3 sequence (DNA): TGCAGCGTTGAGGTGGGAGAAGAGCAGTTCTTC. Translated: CSVEVGEEQFF.

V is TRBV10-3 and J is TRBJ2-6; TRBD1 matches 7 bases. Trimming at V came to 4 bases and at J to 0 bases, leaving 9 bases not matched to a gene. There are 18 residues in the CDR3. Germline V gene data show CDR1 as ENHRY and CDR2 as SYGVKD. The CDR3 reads CAISGTGAGVSGANVLTF. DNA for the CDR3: TGTGCCATCAGTGGGACAGGCGCCGGGGTCTCTGGGGCCAACGTCCTGACTTTC.

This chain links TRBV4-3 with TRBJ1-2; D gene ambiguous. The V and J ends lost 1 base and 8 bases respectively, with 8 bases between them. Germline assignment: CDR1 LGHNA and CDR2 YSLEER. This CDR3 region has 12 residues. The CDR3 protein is CASSQGYSGYTF. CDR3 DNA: TGCGCCAGCAGCCAAGGGTACAGCGGCTACACCTTC.

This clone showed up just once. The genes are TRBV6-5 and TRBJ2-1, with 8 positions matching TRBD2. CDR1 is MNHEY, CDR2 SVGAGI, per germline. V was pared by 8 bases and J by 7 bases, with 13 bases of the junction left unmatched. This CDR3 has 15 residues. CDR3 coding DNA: TGTGCCAGCTCTCCGTTGGCGGGGGGAGTTAATGAGCAGTTCTTC. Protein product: CASSPLAGGVNEQFF.

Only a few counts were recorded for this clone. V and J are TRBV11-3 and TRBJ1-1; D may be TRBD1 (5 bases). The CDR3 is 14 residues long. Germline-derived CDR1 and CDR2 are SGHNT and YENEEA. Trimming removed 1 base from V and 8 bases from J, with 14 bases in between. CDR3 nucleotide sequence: TGTGCCAGCAGCTTAGGTTCTGGGCGGGACGAAGCTTTCTTT. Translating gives CASSLGSGRDEAFF.

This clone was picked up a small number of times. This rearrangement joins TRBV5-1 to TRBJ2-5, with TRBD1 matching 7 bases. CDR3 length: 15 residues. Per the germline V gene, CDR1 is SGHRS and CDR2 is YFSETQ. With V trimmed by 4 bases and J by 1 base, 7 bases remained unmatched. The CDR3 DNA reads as TGCGCCAGCAGCCGCTTGGGACAGCTCCAAGAGACCCAGTACTTC. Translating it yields CASSRLGQLQETQYF. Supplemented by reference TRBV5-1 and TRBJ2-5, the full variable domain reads KAGVTQTPRYLIKTRGQQVTLSCSPISGHRSVSWYQQTPGQGLQFLFEYFSETQRNKGNFPGRFSGRQFSNSRSEMNVSTLELGDSALYLCASSRLGQLQETQYFGPGTRLLVL.

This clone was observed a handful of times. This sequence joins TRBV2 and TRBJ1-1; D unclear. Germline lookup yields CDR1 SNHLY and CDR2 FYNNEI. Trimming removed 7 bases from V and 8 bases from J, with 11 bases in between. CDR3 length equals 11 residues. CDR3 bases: TGTGCCAGCAAAGTAAACAGAGAAGCTTTCTTT. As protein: CASKVNREAFF.

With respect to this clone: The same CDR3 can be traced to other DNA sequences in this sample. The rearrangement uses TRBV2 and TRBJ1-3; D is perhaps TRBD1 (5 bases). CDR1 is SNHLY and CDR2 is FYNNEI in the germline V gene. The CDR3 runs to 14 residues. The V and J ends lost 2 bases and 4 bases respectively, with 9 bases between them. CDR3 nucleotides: TGTGCCAGCAGTGAACGGGGGTCCGGAAACACCATATATTTT. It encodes CASSERGSGNTIYF.

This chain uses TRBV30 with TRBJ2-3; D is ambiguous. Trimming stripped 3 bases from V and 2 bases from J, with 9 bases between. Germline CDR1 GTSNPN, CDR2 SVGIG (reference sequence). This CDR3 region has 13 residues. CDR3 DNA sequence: TGTGCCTGGAGCCCGGAGAACACAGATACGCAGTATTTT. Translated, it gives CAWSPENTDTQYF.

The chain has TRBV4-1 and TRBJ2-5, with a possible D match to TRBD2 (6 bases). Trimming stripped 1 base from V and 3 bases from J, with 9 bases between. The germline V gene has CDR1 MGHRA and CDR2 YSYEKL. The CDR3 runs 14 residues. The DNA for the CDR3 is TGCGCCAGCAGCCAAGTAGAGCGGGAAGAGACCCAGTACTTC. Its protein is CASSQVEREETQYF.

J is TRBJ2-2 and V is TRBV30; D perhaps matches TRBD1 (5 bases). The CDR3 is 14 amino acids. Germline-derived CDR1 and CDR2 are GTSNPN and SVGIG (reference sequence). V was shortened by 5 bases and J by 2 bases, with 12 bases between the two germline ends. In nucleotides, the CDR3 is TGTGCCTGGGGTACAGGAACCAACACCGGGGAGCTGTTTTTT. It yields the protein CAWGTGTNTGELFF.

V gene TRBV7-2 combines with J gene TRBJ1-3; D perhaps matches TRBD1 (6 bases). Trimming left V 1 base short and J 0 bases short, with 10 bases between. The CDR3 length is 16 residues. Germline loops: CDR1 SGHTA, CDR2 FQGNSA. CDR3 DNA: TGTGCCAGCAGCTTAGAGGGGGGGTTCTCTGGAAACACCATATATTTT. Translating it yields CASSLEGGFSGNTIYF.

The CDR3 loop reads CASSIGADRASYEQYF. The CDR3 DNA sequence: TGTGCCAGTAGTATTGGTGCGGACAGGGCCTCCTACGAGCAGTACTTC. The chain has TRBV19 and TRBJ2-7; 8 bases align to TRBD1. The germline V gene encodes CDR1 LNHDA and CDR2 SQIVND (reference sequence). V was pared by 3 bases and J by 0 bases, with 7 bases of the junction left unmatched. The CDR3 consists of 16 residues.

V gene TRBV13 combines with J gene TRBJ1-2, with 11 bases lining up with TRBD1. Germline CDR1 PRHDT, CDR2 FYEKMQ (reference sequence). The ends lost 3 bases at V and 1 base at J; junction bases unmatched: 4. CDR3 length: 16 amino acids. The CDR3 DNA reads TGTGCCAGCAGCTTTGGACAGGGGGCGCTTAACTATGGCTACACCTTC. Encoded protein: CASSFGQGALNYGYTF.

The CDR3 spells CASSQPGDQETQYF. CDR3 DNA: TGTGCCAGCAGTCAGCCAGGGGATCAAGAGACCCAGTACTTC. This chain joins TRBV4-2 and TRBJ2-5; D is perhaps TRBD1 (6 bases). The V gene lost 6 bases and the J gene lost 2 bases, with 13 bases spanning the gap. The length of the CDR3 is 14 residues. Germline-derived CDR1 and CDR2 are LGHNA and YNFKEQ.

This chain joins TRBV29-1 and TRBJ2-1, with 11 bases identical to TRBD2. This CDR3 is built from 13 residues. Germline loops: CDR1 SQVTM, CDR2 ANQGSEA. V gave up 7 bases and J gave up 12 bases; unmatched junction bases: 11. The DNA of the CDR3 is TGCAGCGCTAGCGGGGGGAGGCGCCAAGGGCAGTTCTTC. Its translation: CSASGGRRQGQFF.